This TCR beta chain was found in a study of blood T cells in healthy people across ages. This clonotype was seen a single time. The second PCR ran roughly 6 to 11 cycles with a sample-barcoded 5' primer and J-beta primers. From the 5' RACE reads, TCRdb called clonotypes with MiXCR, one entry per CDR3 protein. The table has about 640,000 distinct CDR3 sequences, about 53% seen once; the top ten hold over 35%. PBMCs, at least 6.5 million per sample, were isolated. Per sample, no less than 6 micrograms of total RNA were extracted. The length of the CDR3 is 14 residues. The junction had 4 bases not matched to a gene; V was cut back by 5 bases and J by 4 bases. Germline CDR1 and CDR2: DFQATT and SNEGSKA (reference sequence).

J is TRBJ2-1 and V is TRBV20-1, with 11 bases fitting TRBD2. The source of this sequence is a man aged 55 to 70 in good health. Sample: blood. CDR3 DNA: TGCAGTGCTTTAGCGGGGGGGCCGTACAATGAGCAGTTCTTC. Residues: CSALAGGPYNEQFF.